This T cell receptor (beta chain) was sequenced during a study of blood T cells in healthy people across ages. On the study more broadly: Template switching picked up about one barcoded beta molecule for each two T cells. Study conclusions and caveats: Strongly correlated with naive T cell percentage was TCR beta diversity.

Primers used in a second PCR of roughly 6 to 12 cycles were a sample-barcoded 5' primer and a J-beta primer mix. Tags on each cDNA molecule came from a template-switch adaptor with 12 random nucleotides. TCRdb recomputed calls from the 5' RACE reads with MiXCR, one row per CDR3 protein. The sample records some 1.4 million distinct CDR3 sequences, around 42% being singletons. Concerning this clonotype itself: What it binds is unknown. Since the CDR3 does not end with the conserved phenylalanine or tryptophan, this likely comes from a read error.

Germline V gene data show CDR1 as SSHAT and CDR2 as FNYEAQ (reference sequence). CDR3 size: 15 residues. The clonotype comes from a woman aged 18 to 35 in good health. The chain combines TRBV7-7 with TRBJ2-1; D is unresolved. TRBJ2-7 matches the DNA end more closely, so the J call is doubtful. Sequencing was done on a sample of blood. In nucleotides, the CDR3 is TGTGCTAGCAGCTCCCTGGGTAGCTCCTACAATGAGCAGTACTCC. It encodes CASSSLGSSYNEQYS.